This TCR beta chain was recorded in a study of shared clonotypes between healthy human individuals. This clone showed up just once. Over several immunoSEQ plates, each subset's genomic DNA was distributed in even portions. The quantity of DNA used in unsorted PBMC replicate PCRs was about 0.3 ug, corresponding to tens of thousands of T cell genomes. Using immunoSEQ multiplex PCR, the repertoire was profiled, and TCRdb retains in-frame clones only, with some absent. The sample lists about 470,000 clones, 70% to 80% seen once, with approximately 13% in the top ten. Every donor, a Caucasian adult, lived in Nashville, Tennessee. It was 80 million to 90 million PBMCs that unsorted samples used for genomic DNA. Germline lookup yields CDR1 SSHAT and CDR2 FNYEAQ (reference sequence). The CDR3 has 17 amino acids. The V gene end was trimmed by 4 bases and the J gene end by 3 bases; junction bases not matched to a gene: 7.

The material sequenced was PBMCs. The gene calls are TRBV7-7 and TRBJ2-1, with TRBD2 matching over 12 bases. This TCR derives from a woman between 40 and 55 years old in good health. Some clones in this sample may be carry-over from other donors' samples. CDR3 in amino acids: CASSSSGRASHYNEQFF. The CDR3 region has the DNA TGTGCCAGCAGCTCTAGCGGGAGGGCCTCTCACTACAATGAGCAGTTCTTC.